A single sample gave rise to the 19 T cell receptor beta chains below, sequenced in a study of blood T cell repertoires in COVID-19. The method was immunoSEQ multiplex PCR; TCRdb's version includes in-frame clones alone and lacks a portion of them. The table records around 200,000 clones, about 85% of them present only once. Sequenced input: peripheral blood. The source of these receptors is a man aged 35 to 55 with acute or convalescent COVID-19.

This clone was recorded once. J is TRBJ2-2 and V is TRBV20-1, with 9 bases matching TRBD1. V lost 3 bases to trimming and J lost 6 bases; unmatched junction nucleotides: 8. From germline, CDR1 is DFQATT and CDR2 SNEGSKA (reference sequence). The CDR3 runs 15 residues. CDR3 sequence reads: CSASLTGQGPGELFF. The CDR3 bases are TGCAGTGCTAGTCTCACGGGACAGGGCCCCGGGGAGCTGTTTTTT.

The rearrangement uses TRBV2 and TRBJ2-4; D is unresolved. Trimming took off 6 bases at V and 0 bases at J, with 12 bases between the two ends. The germline gives CDR1 SNHLY, CDR2 FYNNEI. The CDR3 covers 15 residues. CDR3 in DNA: TGTGCCAGCAGGGATCCGGGTCTAGCCAAAAACATTCAGTACTTC. This translates into CASRDPGLAKNIQYF.

The rearrangement links TRBV19 to TRBJ2-1; D remains unclear. The V gene's germline CDR1 is LNHDA and CDR2 SQIVND (reference sequence). The CDR3 consists of 14 residues. With 7 bases removed from V and 0 bases from J, the gap between germline ends came to 10 bases. CDR3 loop: CASTPVSSYNEQFF. Here the CDR3 DNA reads TGTGCCAGTACCCCGGTTAGCTCCTACAATGAGCAGTTCTTC.

The chain employs TRBV25-1 and TRBJ2-3; D perhaps matches TRBD2 (5 bases). CDR3 length equals 16 residues. V lost 4 bases and J lost 0, with 14 bases in between. Germline lookup yields CDR1 MGHDK and CDR2 SYGVNS. The CDR3 bases are TGTGCCAGCAGTGTCGGGGAGCTAACTAGCACAGATACGCAGTATTTT. Protein product: CASSVGELTSTDTQYF. Using reference TRBV25-1 and TRBJ2-3 for the parts outside the CDR3, the full variable domain is EADIYQTPRYLVIGTGKKITLECSQTMGHDKMYWYQQDPGMELHLIHYSYGVNSTEKGDLSSESTVSRIRTEHFPLTLESARPSHTSQYLCASSVGELTSTDTQYFGPGTRLTVL.

This clone appeared once. The J gene is TRBJ2-7, the V gene TRBV5-1; no clear D. Germline CDR1 is SGHRS and CDR2 is YFSETQ. CDR3 length: 12 amino acids. V was cut by 4 bases and J by 6 bases, with 11 bases left in between. As DNA, the CDR3 is TGCGCCAGCAGCCTCGCCGGTGCCGAGCAGTACTTC. It translates to CASSLAGAEQYF.

The chain employs TRBV3-1 (or the pseudogene TRBV3-2) and TRBJ1-6, with no clear D. The CDR3 runs 15 residues. In germline, CDR1 is LGHDT, CDR2 YNNKEL (reference sequence). V was cut by 1 base and J by 0 bases, with 4 bases left in between. CDR3 in amino acids: CASSQANSYNSPLHF. The CDR3 bases are TGTGCCAGCAGCCAAGCCAACTCCTATAATTCACCCCTCCACTTT.

A single count supports this clone. The rearrangement uses TRBV7-2 and TRBJ1-2; 8 nucleotides match TRBD1. J lost 3 bases, V lost 2 bases, and 2 bases had no gene match. CDR1 is SGHTA and CDR2 is FQGNSA in the germline V gene. This CDR3 is 14 amino acids long. CDR3 amino acids: CASSLPTGDYGYTF. The DNA of the CDR3 is TGTGCCAGCAGCTTACCGACAGGGGACTATGGCTACACCTTC. The entire variable domain, with the rest obtained from reference TRBV7-2 and TRBJ1-2, is as follows: GAGVSQSPSNKVTEKGKDVELRCDPISGHTALYWYRQSLGQGLEFLIYFQGNSAPDKSGLPSDRFSAERTGGSVSTLTIQRTQQEDSAVYLCASSLPTGDYGYTFGSGTRLTVV.

The J gene is TRBJ1-1, the V gene TRBV9, with D possibly TRBD1 on 5 matching bases. Germline V CDR1 and CDR2: SGDLS, YYNGEE. The CDR3 runs 17 residues. The V end was cut by 0 bases, the J end by 4 bases, with 19 bases between. The CDR3 sequence is CASSVAKDTGRRTEAFF. The CDR3 DNA is TGTGCCAGCAGCGTAGCTAAGGACACTGGACGACGCACTGAAGCTTTCTTT.

V gene TRBV19 combines with J gene TRBJ1-5, with D possibly matching TRBD1 (5 bases). Germline CDR1 and CDR2: LNHDA and SQIVND (reference sequence). The CDR3 runs 17 residues. Trimming stripped 4 bases from V and 0 bases from J, with 16 bases between. CDR3 loop: CASSTGRPGGSNQPQHF. DNA for the CDR3: TGTGCCAGTAGTACCGGACGGCCGGGGGGTAGCAATCAGCCCCAGCATTTT.

The genes are TRBV27 and TRBJ2-1; TRBD2 aligns across 7 bases. Per the germline V gene, CDR1 is MNHEY and CDR2 is SMNVEV (reference sequence). This CDR3 is 14 amino acids long. The V and J ends lost 5 bases and 2 bases, in that order; junction bases with no gene match: 3. The CDR3 nucleotides read TGTGCCAGCAGTGAGCGGGGACCCTACAATGAGCAGTTCTTC. As protein: CASSERGPYNEQFF.

The V and J genes are TRBV30 and TRBJ1-2; 7 positions agree with TRBD1. The CDR3 spans 13 residues. Germline V gene data show CDR1 as GTSNPN and CDR2 as SVGIG (reference sequence). V lost 3 bases, J lost 2 bases, and 3 bases stayed unmatched. For the CDR3, the DNA is TGTGCCTGGAGCGTGACAGGGAACTATGGCTACACCTTC. It translates to CAWSVTGNYGYTF.

The rearrangement links TRBV6-5 to TRBJ2-7; tentatively, D is TRBD1 (6 bases). V gave up 4 bases and J gave up 5 bases, with 15 bases separating them. The CDR3 extends over 14 amino acids. The germline V gene has CDR1 MNHEY and CDR2 SVGAGI. This chain's CDR3 is CASSSRGHSHEQYF. The CDR3 region has the DNA TGTGCCAGCAGTTCAAGGGGACATAGCCACGAGCAGTACTTC.

This chain connects TRBV4-1 to TRBJ1-6, with 9 bases identical to TRBD1. The trim removed 4 bases at V and 7 bases at J, leaving 5 bases unmatched. Germline V gene sequence: CDR1 MGHRA, CDR2 YSYEKL. The CDR3 is 15 amino acids. DNA of the CDR3: TGCGCCAGCAGCCTTCAGGGACAGGGAAATTCACCCCTCCACTTT. It translates to CASSLQGQGNSPLHF.

The V gene is TRBV7-9, the J gene TRBJ2-7; D is unclear. V was pared by 5 bases and J by 2 bases, with 4 bases between. CDR3 length: 11 residues. The V gene's germline CDR1 is SEHNR and CDR2 FQNEAQ (reference sequence). In DNA, the CDR3 is TGTGCCAGCAGCCGTGCCTACGAGCAGTACTTC. It codes for CASSRAYEQYF.

This chain's CDR3 is CASSIRGIIKRSEQFF. As DNA, the CDR3 is TGTGCCTCCTCCATCAGGGGGATTATCAAACGGAGTGAGCAGTTCTTC. V and J are TRBV14 and TRBJ2-1, with 7 nucleotides matching TRBD1. This CDR3 region has 16 residues. V gave up 11 bases and J gave up 9 bases; unmatched junction bases: 22. The V gene's germline CDR1 is SGHDN and CDR2 FVKESK. Looking up the rest from reference TRBV14 and TRBJ2-1 gives the full variable domain: EAGVTQFPSHSVIEKGQTVTLRCDPISGHDNLYWYRRVMGKEIKFLLHFVKESKQDESGMPNNRFLAERTGGTYSTLKVQPAELEDSGVYFCASSIRGIIKRSEQFFGPGTRLTVL.

V is TRBV29-1 and J is TRBJ1-5, with 9 bases lining up with TRBD1. The CDR3 covers 14 residues. The germline gives CDR1 SQVTM, CDR2 ANQGSEA. With V trimmed by 5 bases and J by 6 bases, 8 bases remained unmatched. CDR3 in amino acids: CSVWTGVASQPQHF. In DNA, the CDR3 is TGCAGCGTTTGGACAGGGGTGGCGAGTCAGCCCCAGCATTTT.

The V call is TRBV11-2, the J call TRBJ1-6; D ambiguous. The CDR3 covers 15 residues. V was trimmed by 6 bases and J by 10 bases, leaving 19 bases between them. Germline V lookup: CDR1 SGHAT, CDR2 FQNNGV. The CDR3 loop is CASRQSYFSGSPLHF. The CDR3 DNA sequence: TGTGCCAGCAGGCAGAGTTATTTCTCGGGGTCACCCCTCCACTTT.

The chain employs TRBV18 and TRBJ1-1; D call uncertain. This CDR3 is 15 amino acids long. The germline V gene has CDR1 KGHSH and CDR2 LQKENI. Between the trimmed V and J ends, which lost 6 bases and 10 bases, there was a span of 24 bases. CDR3 nucleotides: TGTGCCAGCTCTTCGGGCAGTAAAGGGAGTAGGCCAGCTTTCTTT. Its protein is CASSSGSKGSRPAFF.

The J gene is TRBJ2-3, the V gene TRBV3-1 (or the pseudogene TRBV3-2); 7 bases match TRBD1. This CDR3 region has 14 residues. With V trimmed by 3 bases and J by 2 bases, 2 bases remained unmatched. Germline lookup yields CDR1 LGHDT and CDR2 YNNKEL (reference sequence). In nucleotides, the CDR3 is TGTGCCAGCAGCCAGACAGGGCTCACAGATACGCAGTATTTT. Translated, it gives CASSQTGLTDTQYF.